The clone carrying this T cell receptor (beta chain) has only a few counts. Treatment: randomized to nivolumab then ipilimumab (arm A) or the reverse (arm B). These data come from a study of sequential checkpoint blockade in melanoma. Study in general: About 89 pretreatment tumor DNA samples were TCRβ immunosequenced. Some 22 patients had tumor biopsies before treatment and at week 13.

The germline gives CDR1 MNHGY, CDR2 SAAAGT. Trimming took off 4 bases at V and 0 bases at J, with 7 bases between the two ends. The CDR3 spans 14 residues. Data came from immunoSEQ multiplex PCR; TCRdb stores just in-frame clones and leaves some out. The top ten hold 1.5% to 2% of the sample, which has tens of thousands of clones, 32% seen once. This clonotype was obtained from a human donor with melanoma. The sequences come from tumor tissue (inferred from file names), collected from a patient given nivolumab and ipilimumab in sequence. The chain links TRBV6-8 to TRBJ2-1, with a weak D call TRBD2 (5 bases). In DNA form, the CDR3 reads TGTGCCAGCAGTTCCAGCGGCTCCTACAATGAGCAGTTCTTC. This codes for CASSSSGSYNEQFF.